These T cell receptor beta chains were read from a single sample in a study of T cell repertoires in cytomegalovirus infection. Antigen specificity for these receptors is unknown. In TCRdb, the reads were re-called with MiXCR into one record per CDR3 protein. The profile shows around 750,000 distinct CDR3 sequences, 32% of them singletons. The input for sequencing was cultured CD8+ T cells from PBMCs, taken from culture after CMV antigen stimulation. These TCRs come from a human donor in good health (CMV status not recorded). Some clones in this sample may be carry-over from other donors' samples. The CDR3 runs from the conserved cysteine through the conserved F or W. A D gene is named only where the DNA matches it firmly. Some rows have no size entry. The others give once, few or many, or a class for an expanded clone.

V	size	D	J	DNA	CDR3
TRBV7-6	many	-	TRBJ1-1	TGTGCCAGCAGCTTATCAGGGGAATTTGAAGCTTTCTTT	CASSLSGEFEAFF
TRBV7-6	-	-	TRBJ2-6	TGTGCCAGCAGCTTAGAGGGGCGGGGGGCCAACGTCCTGACTTTC	CASSLEGRGANVLTF
TRBV7-9	few	-	TRBJ2-1	TGTGCCAGCAGCTTAAGAAGGGGGGATGAGCAGTTCTTC	CASSLRRGDEQFF
TRBV4-3	-	-	TRBJ1-1	TGCGCCAGCACCTTGGGAAGGGGGGCTGAAGCTTTCTTT	CASTLGRGAEAFF
TRBV27	-	-	TRBJ2-3	TGTGCCAGCAGTCTTCTAGGCCCTGGAAGCACAGATACGCAGTATTTT	CASSLLGPGSTDTQYF
TRBV29-1	-	TRBD1	TRBJ1-1	TGCAGCGTTGAGGACGACAGGGGGCTCTCTGAAGCTTTCTTT	CSVEDDRGLSEAFF
TRBV5-8	-	-	TRBJ2-3	TGTGCCACCCACCCGGGGGATACGCAGTATTTT	CATHPGDTQYF
TRBV7-9	-	TRBD1	TRBJ2-1	TGTGCCAGCAGTCCCCGTGCACAGGGGGCCTCCTACAATGAGCAGTTCTTC	CASSPRAQGASYNEQFF
TRBV7-8	-	TRBD1	TRBJ1-3	TGTGCCAGCAGCGAGGGACAGCCCCTCTCTGGAAACACCATATATTTT	CASSEGQPLSGNTIYF
TRBV6-6	many	TRBD2	TRBJ2-5	TGTGCCAGCAGACTGGGACTAGCGGGACCTCAAGAGACCCAGTACTTC	CASRLGLAGPQETQYF
TRBV18	-	-	TRBJ2-5	TGTGCCAGCTCACCATGGGGAGAGACCGCCTTTCCGACCCAGTACTTC	CASSPWGETAFPTQYF
TRBV27	-	-	TRBJ2-1	TGTGCCAGCAGTAAGCCAGGAGGTGTGGGCAATGAGCAGTTCTTC	CASSKPGGVGNEQFF
TRBV11-2	few	-	TRBJ2-5	TGTGCCAGCAGCTCCTCGGGGGTGGCAGAGACCCAGTACTTC	CASSSSGVAETQYF
TRBV12-3/TRBV12-4	many	-	TRBJ2-2	TGTGCCAGCAGCTTACAGGGTGCCGGGGAGCTGTTTTTT	CASSLQGAGELFF
TRBV7-6	many	TRBD1	TRBJ1-1	TGTGCCAGCAGCTCCCAGGACAGGGACACTGAAGCTTTCTTT	CASSSQDRDTEAFF
TRBV9	once	TRBD2	TRBJ2-2	TGTGCCAGCAGCGTAGTTAGACTAGCGGGGGTCTTAAACACCGGGGAGCTGTTTTTT	CASSVVRLAGVLNTGELFF
TRBV23-1	few	TRBD1	TRBJ1-2	TGCGCCAGCAGTCACTTCCCAGGACAGGGCAATAGGGGCTACACCTTC	CASSHFPGQGNRGYTF
TRBV7-2	-	TRBD1	TRBJ1-5	TGTGCCAGCAGCCTCATTAGGACAGGGAGCGCGGTTCAGCCCCAGCATTTT	CASSLIRTGSAVQPQHF
TRBV7-2	few	-	TRBJ1-6	TGTGCCAGCAGCTTGACCGAGGTCCGATCACCCCTCCACTTT	CASSLTEVRSPLHF
TRBV6-6	few	TRBD2	TRBJ2-5	TGTGCCAGCAGTTACTCGATTCGAGCGGGGGGCCAAGAGACCCAGTACTTC	CASSYSIRAGGQETQYF
TRBV12-5	-	-	TRBJ1-6	TGTGCTAGTGGTAGCCCTCAGGAGGAGAATAATTCACCCCTCCACTTT	CASGSPQEENNSPLHF
TRBV4-1	-	-	TRBJ1-2	TGCGCCAGCAGCGGGATATCTAATGGATGGTATGGCTACACCTTC	CASSGISNGWYGYTF
TRBV20-1	-	TRBD1	TRBJ2-6	TGCAGTGCTTGGGACAGGGCGGCTGGGGCCAACGTCCTGACTTTC	CSAWDRAAGANVLTF
TRBV5-4	-	-	TRBJ1-1	TGTGCCAGCAGCTTCAGGGTAGGAAGGATGGGGAACACTGAAGCTTTCTTT	CASSFRVGRMGNTEAFF
TRBV7-9	few	TRBD2	TRBJ2-1	TGTGCCAGCAGCACCCCGGGAGGTCATGAACAGTTCTTC	CASSTPGGHEQFF
TRBV27	-	TRBD1	TRBJ2-2	TGTGCCAGCAGTGACAGGGGGCGCGGCACCGGGGAGCTGTTTTTT	CASSDRGRGTGELFF
TRBV6-5	-	TRBD1	TRBJ2-7	TGTGCCAGCAGTCTGCATGCCGGGACAGGGGAAGTCGAGCAGTACTTC	CASSLHAGTGEVEQYF
TRBV4-3	-	TRBD1	TRBJ2-3	TGCGCCAGCAGCCAAGGCCCGACAGGGATTACCTCAGATACGCAGTATTTT	CASSQGPTGITSDTQYF
TRBV27	-	-	TRBJ2-7	TGTGCCAGCAGCTTAGCCAGGGGTGGGAACGAGCAGTACTTC	CASSLARGGNEQYF
TRBV6-1	few	-	TRBJ1-1	TGTGCCAGCAGCCTATTGCCCACTGAAGCTTTCTTT	CASSLLPTEAFF
TRBV7-6	many	-	TRBJ1-3	TGTGCCAGCAGCCCAATCGGCACTTTTATGTTATATTTT	CASSPIGTFMLYF
TRBV7-8	few	TRBD1	TRBJ2-1	TGTGCCAGCAGCTTATGGACAGGGTCTATTAATGAGCAGTTCTTC	CASSLWTGSINEQFF
TRBV6-2/TRBV6-3	-	-	TRBJ2-2	TGTGCCAGCGAACTCGATCGGGGGCCTAACACCGGGGAGCTGTTTTTT	CASELDRGPNTGELFF
TRBV4-1	-	-	TRBJ1-1	TGCGCCAGCAGCCAAGGACCCGCGGAAAACACTGAAGCTTTCTTT	CASSQGPAENTEAFF
TRBV6-5	few	-	TRBJ1-2	TGTGCCAGCAGTTACTCGTTTATGGCGTACTATTTAAACTATGGCTACACCTTC	CASSYSFMAYYLNYGYTF
TRBV15	-	-	TRBJ2-1	TGTGCCACCAGCAGTGACAGGGACTATTCCTCCAATGACCAGTTCTTC	CATSSDRDYSSNDQFF
TRBV9	-	TRBD1	TRBJ1-1	TGTGCCAGCAGCGTAGGGGACAGTGAAGCTTTCTTT	CASSVGDSEAFF
TRBV4-1	few	-	TRBJ1-2	TGCGCCAGCAGCCAAGGGCAGGCGAGGGGCTACACCTTC	CASSQGQARGYTF
TRBV7-8	many	TRBD1	TRBJ1-4	TGTGCCAGCAGCTTCCCGGACAGGGGACATGAAAAACTGTTTTTT	CASSFPDRGHEKLFF
TRBV29-1	-	TRBD2	TRBJ2-5	TGCAGCGCCGGGACTAGCGCCGGTGAGACCCAGTACTTC	CSAGTSAGETQYF
TRBV7-9	-	TRBD1	TRBJ1-6	TGTGCCAGCAGGCCGGACAGGGGGCTAGGGGCCCTCCACTTT	CASRPDRGLGALHF
TRBV7-4	many	-	TRBJ2-4	TGTGCCAGCAGCTTGATGGCGGGGCTAGCCAAAAACATTCAGTACTTC	CASSLMAGLAKNIQYF
TRBV7-2	many	-	TRBJ2-7	TGTGCCAGCAGCTTTTACGCATGGAACTACGAGCAGTACTTC	CASSFYAWNYEQYF
TRBV12-3/TRBV12-4	many	TRBD2	TRBJ2-1	TGTGCCAGCAGTGTAGCGGGGGCCCTTTACAATGAGCAGTTCTTC	CASSVAGALYNEQFF
TRBV9	-	-	TRBJ2-1	TGTGCCAGCAGCCCCCCGGGACAAAACTACAATGAGCAGTTCTTC	CASSPPGQNYNEQFF
TRBV27	few	-	TRBJ2-1	TGTGCCAGCAGTCCGCTCGCCTACAATGAGCAGTTCTTC	CASSPLAYNEQFF
TRBV7-2	-	TRBD2	TRBJ2-5	TGTGCCAGCACCACTGGGGGGGTACAGTTCCAAGAGACCCAGTACTTC	CASTTGGVQFQETQYF
TRBV10-3	-	TRBD1	TRBJ1-1	TGTGCCATCAGTACAGGGGACGGGAACACTGAAGCTTTCTTT	CAISTGDGNTEAFF
TRBV12-3/TRBV12-4	few	-	TRBJ2-3	TGTGCCAGCAGTCTGGGGCCGGCCACAGATACGCAGTATTTT	CASSLGPATDTQYF
TRBV4-2	-	-	TRBJ2-5	TGTGCCAGCAGCCAAGATGATGCAGATCGCGAGACCCAGTACTTC	CASSQDDADRETQYF
TRBV19	-	-	TRBJ2-4	TGTGCCAGTAGTATCACCCCGGGTCCTACGGCCAAAAACATTCAGTACTTC	CASSITPGPTAKNIQYF
TRBV6-5	many	-	TRBJ1-5	TGTGCCAGCAGTTACGGAGTAGGAGATCAGCCCCAGCATTTT	CASSYGVGDQPQHF
TRBV29-1	-	-	TRBJ2-2	TGCAGCGGTTGGGATCCTTTAGAGGGCCCCGGGGAGCTGTTTTTT	CSGWDPLEGPGELFF
TRBV29-1	-	-	TRBJ2-2	TGCAGCGTTGGACCTAGGGCCGGGGAGCTGTTTTTT	CSVGPRAGELFF
TRBV20-1	many	TRBD1	TRBJ1-3	TGCAGTGCGAGCACAGGGGGAACGGGAAACACCATATATTTT	CSASTGGTGNTIYF
TRBV6-2/TRBV6-3	-	TRBD2	TRBJ2-1	TGTGCCAGCAGTCACCCGACTAGCGCGTACAATGAGCAGTTCTTC	CASSHPTSAYNEQFF
TRBV11-3	-	-	TRBJ2-3	TGTGCCAGCAGCCCCCGGGACACCACAGATACGCAGTATTTT	CASSPRDTTDTQYF
TRBV13	few	TRBD1	TRBJ1-4	TGTGCCAGCAGTTCCAGGGGGAGAGGTGAAAAACTGTTTTTT	CASSSRGRGEKLFF
TRBV6-5	-	-	TRBJ2-2	TGTGCCAGCAGTTACTCAGGGGTGGGTGCCGGGGAGCTGTTTTTT	CASSYSGVGAGELFF